This TCR beta chain comes out of a study of blood T cell repertoires in COVID-19. In the original analysis: Reference gene primer amplification in the assay estimated nucleated cell counts. Sequencing used immunoSEQ multiplex PCR; TCRdb keeps in-frame clones, though not all of them. That table is the source of V, J and clone size, and D and trimming were worked out from the DNA. The table includes about 220,000 clones, 70% to 85% detected once. V was trimmed by 5 bases and J by 3 bases, leaving 5 bases between them. The CDR3 is 12 amino acids. Cohorts were assigned according to the clinical history that participants reported.

Sequencing was performed on PBMCs or T cells enriched from blood (not recorded which). This sequence joins TRBV12-3 or TRBV12-4 and TRBJ1-5, with no clear D. This sequence originates from a woman aged 40 to 50 with acute COVID-19. CDR3 sequence (DNA): TGTGCCAGCAGTGACTACAATCAGCCCCAGCATTTT. As protein: CASSDYNQPQHF.